The 27 T cell receptor beta chains in this list originate from one sample, sequenced in a study of brain T cells in children with intractable seizures. Sequencing used immunoSEQ multiplex PCR; TCRdb keeps in-frame clones, though not all of them. The sample carries roughly 9,500 clones, 69% recorded once. The sequenced cases were selected for having the highest brain T cell transcript signatures. The sample consisted of resected brain tissue, taken at surgery. All receptors come from a girl aged 2-10 years with tuberous sclerosis and intractable seizures.

This sequence joins TRBV19 and TRBJ1-2; D uncertain. V lost 7 bases and J lost 0, with 15 bases in between. Germline lookup yields CDR1 LNHDA and CDR2 SQIVND (reference sequence). The CDR3 loop spans 15 amino acids. The CDR3 DNA is TGTGCCAGTACACGGACTTCCCAAGCTAACTATGGCTACACCTTC. It specifies CASTRTSQANYGYTF.

V and J are TRBV5-8 and TRBJ2-3, with 10 bases identical to TRBD1. There are 16 residues in the CDR3. The germline CDR1 and CDR2 sequences are SGHTS and YDEGEE. The junction had 6 bases not matched to a gene; V was cut back by 4 bases and J by 1 base. CDR3 bases: TGTGCCAGCAGCCCTAGTGGGACAGGGGGCACAGATACGCAGTATTTT. Translation gives CASSPSGTGGTDTQYF.

This sequence joins TRBV5-1 and TRBJ2-7; no definite D call. Trimming removed 2 bases from V and 3 bases from J, with 18 bases in between. Germline loops: CDR1 SGHRS, CDR2 YFSETQ. This CDR3 region has 16 residues. The CDR3 nucleotides read TGCGCCAGCAGCTTCCTTCGTCAGAAGCAAGGCTACGAGCAGTACGTC. Amino acids: CASSFLRQKQGYEQYV.

The chain carries TRBV4-1 and TRBJ1-5; D is perhaps TRBD1 (5 bases). The germline gives CDR1 MGHRA, CDR2 YSYEKL. The CDR3 has 15 amino acids. The V end was cut by 1 base, the J end by 4 bases, with 11 bases between. CDR3 protein: CASSQVRGINQPQHF. The CDR3 DNA reads as TGCGCCAGCAGCCAAGTTAGGGGTATAAATCAGCCCCAGCATTTT.

The chain employs TRBV7-2 and TRBJ2-1; the D is unclear. The germline V gene has CDR1 SGHTA and CDR2 FQGNSA. Between the trimmed V and J ends, which lost 4 bases and 4 bases, there was a span of 8 bases. The CDR3 covers 13 residues. CDR3 loop: CASSSYYYNEQFF. CDR3 nucleotide sequence: TGTGCCAGCAGCTCGTACTATTACAATGAGCAGTTCTTC.

CDR3 nucleotides: TGTGCCAGTAGTATAGGGACAGGTAATTCACCCCTCCACTTT. Translated: CASSIGTGNSPLHF. V usage is TRBV19 and J usage is TRBJ1-6; 7 nucleotides line up with TRBD1. This CDR3 region has 14 residues. V lost 1 base to trimming and J lost 6 bases; unmatched junction nucleotides: 0. Germline values: CDR1 LNHDA, CDR2 SQIVND (reference sequence).

The gene calls are TRBV24-1 and TRBJ2-3; D is unclear. V lost 0 bases to trimming and J lost 0 bases, with 9 bases between them. This CDR3 is built from 16 residues. Germline CDR1 reads KGHDR; CDR2 reads SFDVKD. Here the CDR3 reads CATSDLGLSSTDTQYF. The CDR3 DNA reads TGTGCCACCAGTGATTTGGGGCTATCTAGCACAGATACGCAGTATTTT.

Sample share makes this clone large. The chain carries TRBV4-1 and TRBJ1-2, with D possibly TRBD1 on 6 matching bases. Germline loops: CDR1 MGHRA, CDR2 YSYEKL. The V and J ends lost 1 base and 6 bases respectively, with 15 bases between them. This CDR3 contains 15 residues. The CDR3 spells CASSQASQGQDGYTF. DNA for the CDR3: TGCGCCAGCAGCCAAGCCTCACAGGGTCAAGATGGCTACACCTTC.

The chain employs TRBV6-6 and TRBJ2-3; 7 positions agree with TRBD1. CDR1 is MNHNY, CDR2 SVGAGI, per germline (reference sequence). The trim removed 5 bases at V and 2 bases at J, leaving 7 bases unmatched. The CDR3 spans 15 residues. CDR3 in amino acids: CASSSRQGSTDTQYF. CDR3 bases: TGTGCCAGCAGTAGTCGACAGGGCTCCACAGATACGCAGTATTTT.

The chain combines TRBV6-5 with TRBJ1-2, with 8 positions matching TRBD1. This CDR3 region has 12 residues. Losses at the gene ends were 10 bases for V and 2 bases for J; bases not matched to a gene: 3. The V gene's germline CDR1 is MNHEY and CDR2 SVGAGI. The DNA for the CDR3 is TGTGCCACCCGGACAGGGAACTATGGCTACACCTTC. It yields the protein CATRTGNYGYTF.

This clone was seen only a few times. The V and J genes are TRBV6-5 and TRBJ1-1, with D unresolved. Deletions cut 2 bases from V and 2 bases from J, with 12 bases between. Germline V gene lookup returns CDR1 MNHEY and CDR2 SVGAGI. This CDR3 comprises 15 residues. The CDR3 reads CASSYRRVGNTEAFF. CDR3 DNA: TGTGCCAGCAGTTACAGGAGGGTGGGAAACACTGAAGCTTTCTTT.

This clone has more than one count but fewer than ten. The chain couples TRBV28 to TRBJ1-5; 10 bases fit TRBD1. Germline loops: CDR1 MDHEN, CDR2 SYDVKM. Trimming cost V 2 bases and J 7 bases; bases outside gene matches: 11. CDR3 length: 17 residues. The CDR3 here is CASSLRATGGGWQPQHF. The DNA for the CDR3 is TGTGCCAGCAGTTTAAGGGCGACAGGGGGCGGATGGCAGCCCCAGCATTTT.

There are a few counts of this clone. This sequence joins TRBV7-2 and TRBJ1-6; D is perhaps TRBD1 (5 bases). CDR3 length: 16 amino acids. The V gene's germline CDR1 is SGHTA and CDR2 FQGNSA. Trimming took off 8 bases at V and 8 bases at J, with 22 bases between the two ends. The CDR3 nucleotides are TGTGCCAGCCTTCGGAGTATGGGGCTATTGGATTCACCCCTCCACTTT. Encoded protein: CASLRSMGLLDSPLHF.

In this sample, this clone is medium-sized. V gene TRBV7-2 combines with J gene TRBJ2-3; TRBD1 might be the D (6 bases). Germline CDR1 is SGHTA and CDR2 is FQGNSA. This CDR3 comprises 17 residues. The V gene lost 0 bases and the J gene lost 3 bases, with 16 bases spanning the gap. CDR3: CASSLAGVQGRTDTQYF. In DNA form, the CDR3 reads TGTGCCAGCAGCTTAGCGGGGGTACAGGGAAGGACAGATACGCAGTATTTT.

This sequence joins TRBV27 and TRBJ1-5; D uncertain. Germline CDR1 MNHEY, CDR2 SMNVEV (reference sequence). The CDR3 contains 13 residues. The germline V and J ends were trimmed by 0 bases and 6 bases, with 6 bases remaining between them. Written as DNA, the CDR3 is TGTGCCAGCAGTTTATCGACTAGTCAGCCCCAGCATTTT. Its translation is CASSLSTSQPQHF.

This clone is deemed medium-sized. The V and J genes are TRBV2 and TRBJ2-7, with D uncertain. V was pared by 4 bases and J by 3 bases, with 10 bases between. Germline CDR1 is SNHLY and CDR2 is FYNNEI. CDR3 length equals 13 residues. The CDR3 DNA is TGTGCCAGCAGTGGAGTAACCAGCTACGAGCAGTACGTC. Translated, it gives CASSGVTSYEQYV.

The CDR3 sequence: CASSLAYGAGLNYGYTF. CDR3 nucleotides: TGTGCCAGCAGCTTAGCGTATGGTGCAGGGCTCAACTATGGCTACACCTTC. This rearrangement joins TRBV7-9 to TRBJ1-2; the D gene is possibly TRBD1 (5 bases). The CDR3 contains 17 residues. V was trimmed by 0 bases and J by 2 bases, leaving 16 bases between them. Germline loops: CDR1 SEHNR, CDR2 FQNEAQ (reference sequence).

V gene TRBV18 combines with J gene TRBJ2-3; possible D gene TRBD2, 6 bases. There are 15 residues in the CDR3. The ends were cut back, 3 bases at V and 2 bases at J, with 12 bases in the middle. Looked up from germline, CDR1 is KGHSH and CDR2 is LQKENI. This chain's CDR3 is CASSPRRGATDTQYF. In DNA form, the CDR3 reads TGTGCCAGCTCACCCCGGCGCGGGGCCACAGATACGCAGTATTTT.

CDR3 nucleotides: TGCGCCAGCAGCCAAGATCGGGGGCAGTCTAATTCACCCCTCCACTTT. It is translated as CASSQDRGQSNSPLHF. This rearrangement joins TRBV4-1 to TRBJ1-6; TRBD1 might be the D (6 bases). The V end lost 0 bases, the J end lost 6 bases, and 12 bases lay between the germline ends. The CDR3 is 16 amino acids. The germline V gene encodes CDR1 MGHRA and CDR2 YSYEKL.

This sequence joins TRBV5-5 and TRBJ1-2; D may be TRBD1 (6 bases). CDR1 and CDR2 from the germline V gene are SGHKS and YYEKEE (reference sequence). The CDR3 has 13 residues. V shed 4 bases and J shed 3 bases, with 10 bases lying between them. Here the CDR3 reads CASSQQGYYGYTF. The CDR3 DNA reads TGTGCCAGCAGCCAACAGGGATACTATGGCTACACCTTC. Looking up the rest from reference TRBV5-5 and TRBJ1-2 gives the full variable domain: DAGVTQSPTHLIKTRGQQVTLRCSPISGHKSVSWYQQVLGQGPQFIFQYYEKEERGRGNFPDRFSARQFPNYSSELNVNALLLGDSALYLCASSQQGYYGYTFGSGTRLTVV.

The chain recombines TRBV10-2 with TRBJ2-7; TRBD2 agrees at 12 bases. V shed 8 bases, J shed 2 bases, and the junction held 4 bases outside the gene matches. The CDR3 spans 14 residues. Germline V gives CDR1 WSHSY, CDR2 SAAADI. In DNA, the CDR3 is TGCGCCAGCGGACCTAGCGGGGGGGCCTACGAGCAGTACGTC. Translating it yields CASGPSGGAYEQYV.

This chain links TRBV4-2 with TRBJ2-3; tentative D call: TRBD1 (6 bases). V was shortened by 7 bases and J by 0 bases, with 26 bases between the two germline ends. CDR1 LGHNA and CDR2 YNFKEQ come from the germline V gene. This CDR3 spans 19 amino acids. CDR3 sequence reads: CASNQPNRVTGISTDTQYF. CDR3 DNA: TGTGCCAGCAACCAGCCGAACAGGGTAACGGGGATCAGCACAGATACGCAGTATTTT.

This rearrangement joins TRBV10-2 to TRBJ1-1; D uncertain. The CDR3 has 12 amino acids. Germline V CDR1 and CDR2: WSHSY, SAAADI. Trimming stripped 10 bases from V and 4 bases from J, with 13 bases between. The chain's CDR3 is CAIPLWITEAFF. The CDR3 region has the DNA TGCGCCATCCCTCTTTGGATCACTGAAGCTTTCTTT.

The chain is built from TRBV30 and TRBJ2-7, with D possibly TRBD1 on 7 matching bases. The V gene's germline CDR1 is GTSNPN and CDR2 SVGIG (reference sequence). Trimming took 2 bases from V and 3 from J, leaving 17 bases between them. CDR3 length: 15 residues. CDR3 DNA: TGTGCCTGGAGTCCCTCGACAGGGAGGTTCTACGAGCAGTACGTC. Its translation is CAWSPSTGRFYEQYV.

V and J are TRBV7-2 and TRBJ2-2; TRBD2 might be the D (7 bases). The CDR3 has 14 residues. Germline CDR1 and CDR2: SGHTA and FQGNSA. V gave up 5 bases and J gave up 7 bases, with 14 bases separating them. The chain's CDR3 is CASSRGASSGELFF. In nucleotides, the CDR3 is TGTGCCAGCAGCCGGGGGGCTAGCAGCGGGGAGCTGTTTTTT.

This chain connects TRBV19 to TRBJ1-1, with D unresolved. Trimming cost V 4 bases and J 3 bases, with 15 bases left between them. The CDR3 is 15 amino acids. Germline CDR1 is LNHDA and CDR2 is SQIVND (reference sequence). The CDR3 region has the DNA TGTGCCAGTAGTACCTTCATTTCCGCGTACACTGAAGCTTTCTTT. Its translation: CASSTFISAYTEAFF.

V and J are TRBV2 and TRBJ2-3; tentatively, D is TRBD1 or TRBD2 (5 bases each). This CDR3 is 12 amino acids long. V lost 6 bases to trimming and J lost 5 bases, with 9 bases between them. Germline values: CDR1 SNHLY, CDR2 FYNNEI. The CDR3 nucleotides read TGTGCCAGCAGGAGGGGCGGAGATACGCAGTATTTT. This codes for CASRRGGDTQYF.